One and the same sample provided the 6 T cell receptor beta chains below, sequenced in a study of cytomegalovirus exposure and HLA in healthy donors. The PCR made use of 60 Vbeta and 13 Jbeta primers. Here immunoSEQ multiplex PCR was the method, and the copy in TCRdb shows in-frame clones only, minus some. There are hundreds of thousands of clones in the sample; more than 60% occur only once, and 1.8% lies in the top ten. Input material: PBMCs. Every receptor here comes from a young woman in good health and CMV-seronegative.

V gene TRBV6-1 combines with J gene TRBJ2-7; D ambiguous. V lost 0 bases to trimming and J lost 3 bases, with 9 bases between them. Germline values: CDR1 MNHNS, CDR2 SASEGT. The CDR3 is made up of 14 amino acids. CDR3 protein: CASSEAVRHYEQYF. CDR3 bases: TGTGCCAGCAGTGAAGCGGTCAGACACTACGAGCAGTACTTC.

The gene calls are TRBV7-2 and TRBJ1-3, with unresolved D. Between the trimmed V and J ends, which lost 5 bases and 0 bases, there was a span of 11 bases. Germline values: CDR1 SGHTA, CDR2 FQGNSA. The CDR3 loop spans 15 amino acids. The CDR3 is CASSRVGDSGNTIYF. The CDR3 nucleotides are TGTGCCAGCAGCCGGGTCGGAGACTCTGGAAACACCATATATTTT.

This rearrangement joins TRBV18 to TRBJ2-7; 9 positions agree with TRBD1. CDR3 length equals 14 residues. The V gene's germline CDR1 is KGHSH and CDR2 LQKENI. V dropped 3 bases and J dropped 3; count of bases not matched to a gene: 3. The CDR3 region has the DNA TGTGCCAGCTCACCGAGGGACAGGGACTACGAGCAGTACTTC. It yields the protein CASSPRDRDYEQYF.

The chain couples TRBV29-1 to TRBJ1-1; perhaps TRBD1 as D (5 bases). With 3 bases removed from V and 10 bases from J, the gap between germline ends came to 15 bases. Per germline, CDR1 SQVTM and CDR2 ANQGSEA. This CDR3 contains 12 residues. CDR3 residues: CSVDGSSRGAFF. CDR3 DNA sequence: TGCAGCGTTGACGGCTCCTCTAGGGGAGCTTTCTTT.

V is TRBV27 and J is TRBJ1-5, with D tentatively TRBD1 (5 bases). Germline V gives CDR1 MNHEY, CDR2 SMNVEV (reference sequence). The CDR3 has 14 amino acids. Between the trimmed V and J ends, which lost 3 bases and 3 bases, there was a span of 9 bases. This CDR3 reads CASSFGAYNQPQHF. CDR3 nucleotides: TGTGCCAGCAGTTTTGGGGCGTACAATCAGCCCCAGCATTTT.

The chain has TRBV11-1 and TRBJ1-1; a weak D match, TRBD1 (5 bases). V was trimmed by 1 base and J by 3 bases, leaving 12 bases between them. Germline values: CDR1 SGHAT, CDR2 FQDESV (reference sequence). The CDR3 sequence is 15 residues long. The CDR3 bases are TGTGCCAGCAGCTTAGATGGGGGGGAAGACACTGAAGCTTTCTTT. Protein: CASSLDGGEDTEAFF.